A single T cell receptor beta chain is shown here with its context. The CDR3 carries no conserved terminal phenylalanine or tryptophan, so it likely arises from a read error. The DNA is omitted, as the CDR3 cannot be located on it reliably, and the CDR3 follows TCRdb's listing. The data stem from a study of blood T cell repertoires in COVID-19. The wider study: Both acute and convalescent COVID-19 samples were obtained from the United States, Italy and Spain. Sources were T cells, B-cell-depleted T cells, or PBMCs; the material itself was cDNA or gDNA.

The CDR3 length equals 12 residues, ends included. The germline gives CDR1 SGHKS, CDR2 YYEKEE (reference sequence). Source study methods: Estimates of nucleated cell counts were drawn from the amplification of reference gene primers. Produced via immunoSEQ multiplex PCR; TCRdb's table is partial and in-frame only. For V, J and clone size, that table is used; D and trimming come from the DNA. The table lists 150,000 to 200,000 clones, about 88% of them singletons. This receptor was taken from a woman at least 80 years old in a cohort sampled during active or convalescent COVID-19. J is TRBJ1-4 and V is TRBV5-5; the D call of TRBD1 is as the table states it, not checked on the DNA. Sequenced sample: peripheral blood. This chain's CDR3 is CASSLIGAHPAY.